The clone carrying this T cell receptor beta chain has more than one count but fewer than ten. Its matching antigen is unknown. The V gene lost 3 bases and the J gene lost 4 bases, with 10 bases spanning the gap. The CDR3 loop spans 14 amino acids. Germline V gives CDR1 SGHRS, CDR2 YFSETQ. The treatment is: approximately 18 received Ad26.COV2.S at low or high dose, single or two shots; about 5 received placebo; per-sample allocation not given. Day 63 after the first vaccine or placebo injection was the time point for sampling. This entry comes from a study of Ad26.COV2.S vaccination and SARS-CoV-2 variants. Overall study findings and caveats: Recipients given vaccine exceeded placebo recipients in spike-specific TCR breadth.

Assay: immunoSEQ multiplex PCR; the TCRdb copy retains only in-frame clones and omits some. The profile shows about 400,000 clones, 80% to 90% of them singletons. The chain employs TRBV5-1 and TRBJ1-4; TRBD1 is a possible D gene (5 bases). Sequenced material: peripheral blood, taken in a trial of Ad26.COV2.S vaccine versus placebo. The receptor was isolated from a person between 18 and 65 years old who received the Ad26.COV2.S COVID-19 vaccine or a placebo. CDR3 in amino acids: CASSSGPSNEKLFF. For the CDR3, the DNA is TGCGCCAGCAGCTCGGGGCCGAGTAATGAAAAACTGTTTTTT.